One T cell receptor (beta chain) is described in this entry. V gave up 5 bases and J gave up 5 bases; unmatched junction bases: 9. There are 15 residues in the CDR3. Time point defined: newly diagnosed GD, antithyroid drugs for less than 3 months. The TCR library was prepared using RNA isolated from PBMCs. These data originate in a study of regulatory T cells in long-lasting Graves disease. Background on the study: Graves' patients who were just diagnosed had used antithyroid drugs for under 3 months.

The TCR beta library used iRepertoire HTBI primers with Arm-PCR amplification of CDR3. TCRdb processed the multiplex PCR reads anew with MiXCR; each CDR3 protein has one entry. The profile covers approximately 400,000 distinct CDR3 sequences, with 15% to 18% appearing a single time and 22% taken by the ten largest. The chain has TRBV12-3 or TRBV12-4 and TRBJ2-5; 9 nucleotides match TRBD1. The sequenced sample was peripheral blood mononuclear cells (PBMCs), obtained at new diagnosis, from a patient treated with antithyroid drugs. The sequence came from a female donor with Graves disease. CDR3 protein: CASSPSGQGTETQYF. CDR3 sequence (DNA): TGTGCCAGCAGTCCCTCGGGACAGGGTACCGAGACCCAGTACTTC.